What follows are 30 T cell receptor beta chains derived from one specimen sequenced in a study of OX40 agonist ivuxolimab in advanced cancers. Method: immunoSEQ multiplex PCR; TCRdb's copy keeps in-frame clones and lacks some. The sample lists 80,000 to 90,000 clones; 84% were seen once. Sequenced here: CD4+ or CD8+ T cells sorted from blood, sampled in a trial of the OX40 agonist ivuxolimab. All receptors come from an adult with an advanced solid tumor such as melanoma, head and neck, liver or kidney cancer.

The V gene is TRBV28, the J gene TRBJ1-5; D possibly corresponds to TRBD1 (6 bases). The germline CDR1 and CDR2 sequences are MDHEN and SYDVKM. Between the trimmed V and J ends, which lost 7 bases and 3 bases, there was a span of 13 bases. There are 14 residues in the CDR3. CDR3 region: CASNLWDNNQPQHF. In nucleotides, the CDR3 is TGTGCCAGCAATCTATGGGACAACAATCAGCCCCAGCATTTT.

CDR3 nucleotides: TGTGCCAGCAGCCCTAGCGGGGGTGGCACCGGGGAGCTGTTTTTT. Protein product: CASSPSGGGTGELFF. The rearrangement links TRBV11-3 to TRBJ2-2; TRBD2 aligns across 10 bases. CDR3 length: 15 amino acids. Germline CDR1 is SGHNT and CDR2 is YENEEA. With V trimmed by 5 bases and J by 4 bases, 4 bases remained unmatched.

The chain links TRBV4-2 to TRBJ1-1, with a possible D match to TRBD1 (5 bases). The germline V gene encodes CDR1 LGHNA and CDR2 YNFKEQ. This CDR3 has 15 amino acids. V lost 4 bases and J lost 2, with 14 bases in between. The CDR3 is CASSRPEGLNTEAFF. CDR3 DNA: TGTGCCAGCAGCCGCCCCGAGGGACTAAACACTGAAGCTTTCTTT.

The chain joins TRBV7-2 to TRBJ2-6; 9 bases agree with TRBD1. Germline-derived CDR1 and CDR2 are SGHTA and FQGNSA. Trimming cost V 5 bases and J 2 bases; bases outside gene matches: 7. The CDR3 extends over 17 amino acids. The CDR3 coding sequence is TGTGCCAGCAGCCAACGTAGACAGGGGGCTGGGGCCAACGTCCTGACTTTC. Its protein product is CASSQRRQGAGANVLTF.

The rearrangement links TRBV2 to TRBJ1-1; D uncertain. Trimming took off 2 bases at V and 7 bases at J, with 11 bases between the two ends. Germline CDR1 reads SNHLY; CDR2 reads FYNNEI. This CDR3 spans 13 amino acids. CDR3 bases: TGTGCCAGCAGTGAACGGCCCCGGGGTGAAGCTTTCTTT. It codes for CASSERPRGEAFF.

A note on this clone: This sample also contains other DNA sequences that code for the same CDR3. The genes are TRBV6-1 and TRBJ2-7; D gene uncertain. The V gene's germline CDR1 is MNHNS and CDR2 SASEGT. V gave up 4 bases and J gave up 10 bases, with 8 bases separating them. The CDR3 spans 10 residues. The CDR3 is CASSAGRQYF. Written as DNA, the CDR3 is TGTGCCAGCAGTGCTGGTCGTCAGTACTTC.

This chain joins TRBV2 and TRBJ2-5, with 11 nucleotides matching TRBD1. The CDR3 spans 14 residues. From germline, CDR1 is SNHLY and CDR2 FYNNEI. Trimming cost V 8 bases and J 5 bases; bases outside gene matches: 7. The CDR3 DNA reads TGTGCCAGCCGAAGGACAGGGGGCTTGGAGACCCAGTACTTC. Protein: CASRRTGGLETQYF.

This clone was detected only a few times. The CDR3 region has the DNA TGTGCCAGCAGCTGGGGTCTCGTGGATGAGCAGTTCTTC. Translation: CASSWGLVDEQFF. The V and J genes are TRBV7-3 and TRBJ2-1; D is uncertain. Per the germline V gene, CDR1 is SGHTA and CDR2 is FQGTGA. V was shortened by 4 bases and J by 8 bases, with 12 bases between the two germline ends. The CDR3 has 13 amino acids.

The chain is built from TRBV19 and TRBJ2-7; the D gene is possibly TRBD1 (6 bases). Germline V gene data show CDR1 as LNHDA and CDR2 as SQIVND (reference sequence). There are 13 residues in the CDR3. V was trimmed by 5 bases and J by 5 bases, leaving 13 bases between them. CDR3 nucleotide sequence: TGTGCCAGTAGTTTCAGCAGGGGAGACGAGCAGTACTTC. It codes for CASSFSRGDEQYF. The full variable domain, with the rest looked up from reference TRBV19 and TRBJ2-7, is DGGITQSPKYLFRKEGQNVTLSCEQNLNHDAMYWYRQDPGQGLRLIYYSQIVNDFQKGDIAEGYSVSREKKESFPLTVTSAQKNPTAFYLCASSFSRGDEQYFGPGTRLTVT.

This chain connects TRBV21-1 to TRBJ1-5; TRBD1 was called by the table and not checked on the DNA. TRBV21-1 constitutes a pseudogene. This CDR3 has 20 amino acids. The CDR3 loop reads CASSIPFQTGWESSNQPQHF. CDR3 nucleotide sequence: TGTGCCAGCAGCATACCGTTTCAGACAGGGTGGGAATCTAGCAATCAGCCCCAGCATTTT.

The chain joins TRBV7-9 to TRBJ1-3; tentatively, D is TRBD1 (5 bases). Trimming removed 6 bases from V and 0 bases from J, with 15 bases in between. Germline V lookup: CDR1 SEHNR, CDR2 FQNEAQ (reference sequence). The CDR3 loop spans 16 amino acids. DNA of the CDR3: TGTGCCAGCAGTACAACAGGAATTAGCTCTGGAAACACCATATATTTT. Its translation: CASSTTGISSGNTIYF.

The rearrangement joins TRBV2 to TRBJ1-1, with D possibly matching TRBD1 (5 bases). With 7 bases removed from V and 4 bases from J, the gap between germline ends came to 16 bases. This CDR3 has 14 amino acids. Germline CDR1 SNHLY, CDR2 FYNNEI. CDR3 residues: CASTIGGDSTEAFF. CDR3 bases: TGTGCCAGCACCATAGGAGGGGATTCCACTGAAGCTTTCTTT.

CDR3 region: CASRQRQRWTGELFF. The CDR3 bases are TGTGCCAGCAGACAAAGACAGAGATGGACCGGGGAGCTGTTTTTT. This chain links TRBV28 with TRBJ2-2, with a weak D call TRBD1 (5 bases). Trimming shortened V by 6 bases and J by 5 bases, and 16 bases separated the two germline ends. The V gene's germline CDR1 is MDHEN and CDR2 SYDVKM. This CDR3 region has 15 residues.

This chain links TRBV28 with TRBJ1-2; unclear D gene. Germline CDR1 reads MDHEN; CDR2 reads SYDVKM. Trimming cost V 5 bases and J 3 bases, with 7 bases left between them. CDR3 length: 12 amino acids. CDR3 residues: CASSNTDYGYTF. CDR3 sequence (DNA): TGTGCCAGCAGTAACACGGACTATGGCTACACCTTC.

The rearrangement uses TRBV27 and TRBJ1-5; the match to TRBD1 covers 7 bases. The CDR3 is 16 amino acids. Germline values: CDR1 MNHEY, CDR2 SMNVEV (reference sequence). V was clipped by 5 bases and J by 2 bases; unmatched bases: 9. The CDR3: CASSTRQGSGNQPQHF. DNA for the CDR3: TGTGCCAGCAGTACTAGACAGGGATCGGGCAATCAGCCCCAGCATTTT.

V and J are TRBV10-3 and TRBJ1-2; 10 positions match TRBD1. The germline gives CDR1 ENHRY, CDR2 SYGVKD. The CDR3 runs 13 residues. Trimming at V came to 6 bases and at J to 3 bases, leaving 1 base not matched to a gene. The CDR3 protein is CAISGTGDYGYTF. CDR3 nucleotide sequence: TGTGCCATCAGCGGGACAGGGGACTATGGCTACACCTTC.

In DNA form, the CDR3 reads TGTGCCAGCAGTGATGAAGAGACCCAGTACTTC. It yields the protein CASSDEETQYF. The gene calls are TRBV2 and TRBJ2-5; no clear D gene. The CDR3 sequence is 11 residues long. Germline V CDR1 and CDR2: SNHLY, FYNNEI. The germline V and J ends were trimmed by 3 bases and 3 bases, with 2 bases remaining between them.

The CDR3 region is CACPRTGGGTEAFF. The CDR3 DNA is TGTGCCTGCCCCCGGACAGGGGGAGGAACTGAAGCTTTCTTT. The rearrangement uses TRBV30 and TRBJ1-1; 10 bases are shared with TRBD1. Germline values: CDR1 GTSNPN, CDR2 SVGIG (reference sequence). The V gene end was trimmed by 6 bases and the J gene end by 5 bases; junction bases not matched to a gene: 9. This CDR3 region has 14 residues.

Details on this clone: A read error may account for a junction end that differs from germline. The chain uses TRBV7-7 and TRBJ2-3; the D is unclear. The length of the CDR3 is 14 residues. Germline values: CDR1 SSHAT, CDR2 FNYEAQ (reference sequence). CDR3 bases: TGTGCTAGCAGCTTAGCCGTGGCCACAGATACGCAGTATTTT. Translation: CASSLAVATDTQYF.

The CDR3 nucleotides are TGTGCCAGCAGTTGGGGGACAGGGGCGAACACCGGGGAGCTGTTTTTT. Residues: CASSWGTGANTGELFF. The V gene is TRBV5-6, the J gene TRBJ2-2, with 10 bases aligning to TRBD1. CDR3 length: 16 residues. V lost 5 bases to trimming and J lost 0 bases; unmatched junction nucleotides: 4. The V gene's germline CDR1 is SGHDT and CDR2 YYEEEE.

This chain connects TRBV4-2 to TRBJ2-1, with 9 nucleotides matching TRBD1. CDR3 length equals 15 residues. Germline V gene data show CDR1 as LGHNA and CDR2 as YNFKEQ. The V and J ends lost 1 base and 4 bases, in that order; junction bases with no gene match: 2. As DNA, the CDR3 is TGTGCCAGCAGCCAAGGGGGGACAGGGTACAATGAGCAGTTCTTC. It specifies CASSQGGTGYNEQFF.

The chain carries TRBV7-9 and TRBJ2-1; D is uncertain. This CDR3 is 12 amino acids long. Trimming stripped 2 bases from V and 10 bases from J, with 9 bases between. Germline CDR1 reads SEHNR; CDR2 reads FQNEAQ (reference sequence). CDR3 sequence (DNA): TGTGCCAGCAGCTTATCATACGGGGAGCAGTTCTTC. It is translated as CASSLSYGEQFF.

The chain has TRBV28 and TRBJ2-1; no clear D gene. The germline CDR1 and CDR2 sequences are MDHEN and SYDVKM. V dropped 3 bases and J dropped 2 bases, with 5 bases sitting between them. CDR3 length equals 13 residues. CDR3 coding DNA: TGTGCCAGCAGTTTGGCGACCTACAATGAGCAGTTCTTC. This translates into CASSLATYNEQFF.

The V call is TRBV19, the J call TRBJ2-1; D might be TRBD2 (6 bases). Germline V gene sequence: CDR1 LNHDA, CDR2 SQIVND (reference sequence). V was cut by 4 bases and J by 4 bases, with 17 bases left in between. The CDR3 length is 16 residues. The CDR3 loop is CASSTGNGGRYNEQFF. CDR3 coding DNA: TGTGCCAGTAGTACGGGGAACGGGGGACGGTACAATGAGCAGTTCTTC.

CDR3 DNA sequence: TGTGCCAGCAGCGATGGGGGCCCGTCTTCGGCAGATACGCAGTATTTT. This gives the protein CASSDGGPSSADTQYF. The genes are TRBV9 and TRBJ2-3; tentatively, D is TRBD1 (6 bases). This CDR3 has 16 amino acids. In germline, CDR1 is SGDLS, CDR2 YYNGEE. V shed 3 bases and J shed 4 bases, with 18 bases lying between them.

The chain links TRBV18 to TRBJ1-3; D unresolved. The length of the CDR3 is 14 residues. CDR1 is KGHSH and CDR2 is LQKENI in the germline V gene. Between the trimmed V and J ends, which lost 0 bases and 2 bases, there was a span of 5 bases. This CDR3 is CASSPPGTGNTIYF. The CDR3 DNA is TGTGCCAGCTCACCACCCGGAACTGGAAACACCATATATTTT.

Remarks on this clone: At one end the junction does not follow the germline gene, possibly because of a read error. The gene calls are TRBV28 and TRBJ2-3; 8 nucleotides agree with TRBD2. Per the germline V gene, CDR1 is MDHEN and CDR2 is SYDVKM. The CDR3 is 12 residues long. This CDR3 reads CASSPELAGGFF. The CDR3 bases are TGTGCCAGCAGTCCAGAACTTGCGGGAGGTTTTTTT.

CDR3 nucleotides: TGCGCCAGCAGCCAACAAATAAGGGGACAGGGGGCTAGAAACACCATATATTTT. Protein product: CASSQQIRGQGARNTIYF. This chain links TRBV4-3 with TRBJ1-3, with 12 bases that match TRBD1. CDR1 is LGHNA and CDR2 is YSLEER in the germline V gene. The length of the CDR3 is 18 residues. Losses at the gene ends were 2 bases for V and 5 bases for J; bases not matched to a gene: 10.

The chain has TRBV21-1 and TRBJ2-1; TRBD1, the table's D call, lacks a check against the DNA. TRBV21-1 is a documented pseudogene. The CDR3 is 15 residues long. CDR3 coding DNA: TGTGCCAGCAGCACTGGGAACCTCCACAGGGATGAGCAGTTCTTC. It translates to CASSTGNLHRDEQFF.

About this clone itself: One end of the junction is discordant with germline, which a read error may explain. The V and J genes are TRBV7-6 and TRBJ1-6; 11 bases line up with TRBD1. In germline, CDR1 is SGHVS, CDR2 FNYEAQ. The CDR3 is 16 residues long. The CDR3 loop reads CASSQSPGQGDSPLHF. CDR3 bases: TGCGCCAGCAGCCAATCACCGGGACAGGGGGATTCACCCCTCCACTTT.